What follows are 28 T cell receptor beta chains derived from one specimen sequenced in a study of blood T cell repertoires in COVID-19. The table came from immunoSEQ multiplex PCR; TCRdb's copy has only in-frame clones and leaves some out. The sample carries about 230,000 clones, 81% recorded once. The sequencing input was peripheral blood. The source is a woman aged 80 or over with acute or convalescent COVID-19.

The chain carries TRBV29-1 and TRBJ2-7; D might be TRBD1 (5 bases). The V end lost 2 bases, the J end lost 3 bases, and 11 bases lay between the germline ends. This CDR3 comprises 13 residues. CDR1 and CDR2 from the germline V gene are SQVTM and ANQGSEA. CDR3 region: CSVERAGYYEQYF. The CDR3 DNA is TGCAGCGTTGAACGGGCAGGGTACTACGAGCAGTACTTC.

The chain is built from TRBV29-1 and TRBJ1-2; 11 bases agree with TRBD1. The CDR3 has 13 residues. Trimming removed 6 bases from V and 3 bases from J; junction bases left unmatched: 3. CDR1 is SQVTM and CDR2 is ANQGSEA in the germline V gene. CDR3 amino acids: CSVGQGDYYGYTF. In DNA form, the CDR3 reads TGCAGCGTGGGACAGGGGGATTACTATGGCTACACCTTC.

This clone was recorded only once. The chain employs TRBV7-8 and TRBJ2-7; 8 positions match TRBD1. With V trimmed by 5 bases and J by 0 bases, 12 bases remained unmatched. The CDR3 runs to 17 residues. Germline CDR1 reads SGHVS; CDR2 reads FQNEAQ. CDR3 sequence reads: CASSVIPGTGSSYEQYF. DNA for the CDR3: TGTGCCAGCAGCGTAATCCCCGGGACAGGAAGCTCCTACGAGCAGTACTTC.

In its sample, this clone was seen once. The CDR3 coding sequence is TGTGCCAGTAGCAGGGAGGAGTACGAAAAACTGTTTTTT. Protein product: CASSREEYEKLFF. This sequence joins TRBV10-3 and TRBJ1-4; D is possibly TRBD1 (5 bases). The CDR3 consists of 13 residues. Germline V gene sequence: CDR1 ENHRY, CDR2 SYGVKD. Trimming pared 10 bases from V and 8 bases from J, leaving 17 bases between.

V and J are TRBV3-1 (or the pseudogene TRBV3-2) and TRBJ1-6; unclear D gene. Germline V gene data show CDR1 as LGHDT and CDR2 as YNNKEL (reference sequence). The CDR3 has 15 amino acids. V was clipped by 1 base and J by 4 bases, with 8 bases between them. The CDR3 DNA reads TGTGCCAGCAGCCAAGGGACTCTTTATAATTCACCCCTCCACTTT. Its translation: CASSQGTLYNSPLHF.

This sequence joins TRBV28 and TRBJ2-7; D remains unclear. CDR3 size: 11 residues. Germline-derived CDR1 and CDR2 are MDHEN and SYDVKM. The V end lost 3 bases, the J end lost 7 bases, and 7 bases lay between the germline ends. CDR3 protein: CASSFRKEQYF. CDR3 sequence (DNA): TGTGCCAGCAGTTTTAGAAAAGAGCAGTACTTC.

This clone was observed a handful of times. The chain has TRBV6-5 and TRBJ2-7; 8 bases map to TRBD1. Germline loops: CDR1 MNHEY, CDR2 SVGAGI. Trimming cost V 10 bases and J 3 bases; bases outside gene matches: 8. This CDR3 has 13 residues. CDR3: CATKDRAGYEQYF. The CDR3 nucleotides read TGTGCCACTAAGGACAGGGCAGGCTACGAGCAGTACTTC.

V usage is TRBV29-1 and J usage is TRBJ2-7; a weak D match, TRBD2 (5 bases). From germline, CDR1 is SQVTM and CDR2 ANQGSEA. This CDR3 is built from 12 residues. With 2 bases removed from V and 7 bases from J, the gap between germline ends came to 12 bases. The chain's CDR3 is CSVERAAGEQYF. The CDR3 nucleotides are TGCAGCGTTGAAAGGGCTGCGGGTGAGCAGTACTTC.

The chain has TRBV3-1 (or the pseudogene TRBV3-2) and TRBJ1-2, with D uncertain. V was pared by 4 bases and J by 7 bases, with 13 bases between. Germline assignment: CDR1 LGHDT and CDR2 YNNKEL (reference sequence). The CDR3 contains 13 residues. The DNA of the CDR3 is TGTGCCAGCAGCCTAAGCGAAGGCCTTGGCTACACCTTC. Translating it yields CASSLSEGLGYTF.

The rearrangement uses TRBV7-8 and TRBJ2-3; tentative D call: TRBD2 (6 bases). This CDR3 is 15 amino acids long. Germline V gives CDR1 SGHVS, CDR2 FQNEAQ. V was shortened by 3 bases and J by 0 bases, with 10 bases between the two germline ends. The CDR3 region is CASSFLATSTDTQYF. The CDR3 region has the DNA TGTGCCAGCAGCTTTCTAGCGACCAGCACAGATACGCAGTATTTT.

The DNA for the CDR3 is TGCGCCAGCAGCCAAGATCCCTCTACCAATCAGCCCCAGCATTTT. Residues: CASSQDPSTNQPQHF. The chain uses TRBV4-1 and TRBJ1-5; no reliable D call. The germline V gene encodes CDR1 MGHRA and CDR2 YSYEKL. This CDR3 spans 15 amino acids. The ends were cut back, 0 bases at V and 3 bases at J, with 9 bases in the middle.

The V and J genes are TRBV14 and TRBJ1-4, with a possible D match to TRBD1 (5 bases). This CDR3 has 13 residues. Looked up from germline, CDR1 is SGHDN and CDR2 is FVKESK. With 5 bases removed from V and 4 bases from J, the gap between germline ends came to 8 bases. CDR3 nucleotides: TGTGCCAGCAGCGTACAGGTTAATGAAAAACTGTTTTTT. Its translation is CASSVQVNEKLFF.

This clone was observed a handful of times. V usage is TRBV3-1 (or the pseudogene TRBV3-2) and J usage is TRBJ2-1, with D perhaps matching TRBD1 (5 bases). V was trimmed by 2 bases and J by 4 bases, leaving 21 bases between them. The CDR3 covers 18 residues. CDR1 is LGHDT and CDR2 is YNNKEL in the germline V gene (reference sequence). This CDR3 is CASSQFWSTAKSYNEQFF. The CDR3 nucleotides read TGTGCCAGCAGCCAATTTTGGTCGACAGCCAAATCTTACAATGAGCAGTTCTTC.

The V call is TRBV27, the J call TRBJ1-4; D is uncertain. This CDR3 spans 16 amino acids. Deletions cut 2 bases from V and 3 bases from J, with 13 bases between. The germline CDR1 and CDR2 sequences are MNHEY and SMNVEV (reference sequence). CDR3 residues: CASSLTAGPPNEKLFF. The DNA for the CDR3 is TGTGCCAGCAGTTTAACCGCAGGCCCACCTAATGAAAAACTGTTTTTT.

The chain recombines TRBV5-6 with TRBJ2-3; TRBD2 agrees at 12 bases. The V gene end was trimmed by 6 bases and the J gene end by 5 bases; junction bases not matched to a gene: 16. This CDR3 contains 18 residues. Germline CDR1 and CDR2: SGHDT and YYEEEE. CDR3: CASNTRLAGAIGGDTQYF. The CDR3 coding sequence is TGTGCCAGCAACACCAGACTAGCGGGGGCCATCGGGGGAGATACGCAGTATTTT.

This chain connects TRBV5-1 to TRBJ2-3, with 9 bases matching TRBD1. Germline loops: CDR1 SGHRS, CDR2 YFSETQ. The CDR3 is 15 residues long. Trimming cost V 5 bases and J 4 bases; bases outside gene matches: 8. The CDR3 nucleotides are TGCGCCAGCAGTTCCGCTGGACAGGGGTCAGATACGCAGTATTTT. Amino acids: CASSSAGQGSDTQYF.

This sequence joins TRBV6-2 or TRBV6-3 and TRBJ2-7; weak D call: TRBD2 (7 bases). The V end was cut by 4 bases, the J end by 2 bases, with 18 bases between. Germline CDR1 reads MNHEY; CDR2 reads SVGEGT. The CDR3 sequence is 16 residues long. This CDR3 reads CASSLPGGPSTYEQYF. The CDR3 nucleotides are TGTGCCAGCAGTTTGCCGGGGGGCCCCTCTACCTACGAGCAGTACTTC.

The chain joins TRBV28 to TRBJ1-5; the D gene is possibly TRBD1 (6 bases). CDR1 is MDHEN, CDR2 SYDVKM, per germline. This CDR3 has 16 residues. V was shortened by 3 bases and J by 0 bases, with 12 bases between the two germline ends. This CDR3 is CASSFMGASSNQPQHF. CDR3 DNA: TGTGCCAGCAGTTTCATGGGGGCGAGTAGCAATCAGCCCCAGCATTTT.

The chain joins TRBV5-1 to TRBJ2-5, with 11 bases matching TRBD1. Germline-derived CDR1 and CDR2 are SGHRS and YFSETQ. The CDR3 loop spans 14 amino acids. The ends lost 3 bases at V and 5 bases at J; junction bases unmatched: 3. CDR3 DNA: TGCGCCAGCAGCTCCCGGACAGGGGGCGAGACCCAGTACTTC. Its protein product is CASSSRTGGETQYF.

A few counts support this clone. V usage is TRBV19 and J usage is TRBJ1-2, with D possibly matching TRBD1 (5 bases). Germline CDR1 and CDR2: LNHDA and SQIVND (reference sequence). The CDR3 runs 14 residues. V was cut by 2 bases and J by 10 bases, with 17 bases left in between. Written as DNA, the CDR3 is TGTGCCAGTAGTATAAACCAGGGCCCCTGGGACTACACCTTC. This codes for CASSINQGPWDYTF.

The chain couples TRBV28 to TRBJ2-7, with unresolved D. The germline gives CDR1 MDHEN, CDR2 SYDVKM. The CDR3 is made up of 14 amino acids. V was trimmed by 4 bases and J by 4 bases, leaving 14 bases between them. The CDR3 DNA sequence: TGTGCCAGCAGTTCCCCCGTGCTAGGTTACGAGCAGTACTTC. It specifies CASSSPVLGYEQYF.

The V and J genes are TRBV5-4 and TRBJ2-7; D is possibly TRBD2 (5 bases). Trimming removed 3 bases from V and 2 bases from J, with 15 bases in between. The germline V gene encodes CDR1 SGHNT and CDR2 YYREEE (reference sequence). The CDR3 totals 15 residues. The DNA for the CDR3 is TGTGCCAGCAGCTCACAGTCCGGGAACCCCTACGAGCAGTACTTC. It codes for CASSSQSGNPYEQYF. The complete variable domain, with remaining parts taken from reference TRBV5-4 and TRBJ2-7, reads ETGVTQSPTHLIKTRGQQVTLRCSSQSGHNTVSWYQQALGQGPQFIFQYYREEENGRGNFPPRFSGLQFPNYSSELNVNALELDDSALYLCASSSQSGNPYEQYFGPGTRLTVT.

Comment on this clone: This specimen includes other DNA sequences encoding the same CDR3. The CDR3 here is CASSPLGTGGSGANVLTF. The CDR3 DNA follows: TGTGCCAGCTCACCACTAGGGACAGGGGGATCTGGGGCCAACGTCCTGACTTTC. V usage is TRBV18 and J usage is TRBJ2-6, with 11 nucleotides matching TRBD1. With 1 base clipped from V and 1 base from J, the junction kept 3 bases outside the gene matches. Germline V gene sequence: CDR1 KGHSH, CDR2 LQKENI. The CDR3 has 18 amino acids.

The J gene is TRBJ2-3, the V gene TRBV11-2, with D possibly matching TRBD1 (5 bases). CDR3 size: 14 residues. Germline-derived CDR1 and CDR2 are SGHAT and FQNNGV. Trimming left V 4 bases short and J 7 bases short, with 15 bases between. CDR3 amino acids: CASSSNSGSHTQYF. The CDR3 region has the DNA TGTGCCAGCAGCTCGAATTCAGGGTCACATACGCAGTATTTT.

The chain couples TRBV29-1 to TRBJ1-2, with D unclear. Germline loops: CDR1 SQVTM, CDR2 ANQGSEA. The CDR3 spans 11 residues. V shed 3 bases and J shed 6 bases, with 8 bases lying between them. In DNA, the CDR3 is TGCAGCGTTGAGGAGGGAAATGGCTACACCTTC. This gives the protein CSVEEGNGYTF. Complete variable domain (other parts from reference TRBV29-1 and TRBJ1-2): SAVISQKPSRDICQRGTSLTIQCQVDSQVTMMFWYRQQPGQSLTLIATANQGSEATYESGFVIDKFPISRPNLTFSTLTVSNMSPEDSSIYLCSVEEGNGYTFGSGTRLTVV.

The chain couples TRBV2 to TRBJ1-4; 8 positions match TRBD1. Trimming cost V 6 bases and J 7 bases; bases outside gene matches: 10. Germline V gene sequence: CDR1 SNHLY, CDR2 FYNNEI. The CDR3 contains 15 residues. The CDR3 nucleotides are TGTGCCAGCAGCCTTTCCCAGGGGGCGGTTGAAAAACTGTTTTTT. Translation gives CASSLSQGAVEKLFF.

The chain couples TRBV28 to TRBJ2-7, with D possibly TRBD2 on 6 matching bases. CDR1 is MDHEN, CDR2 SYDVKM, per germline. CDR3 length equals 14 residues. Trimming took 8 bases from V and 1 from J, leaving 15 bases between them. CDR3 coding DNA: TGTGCCAGCGGCGGGGTTGAAGGTTCCTACGAGCAGTACTTC. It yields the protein CASGGVEGSYEQYF.

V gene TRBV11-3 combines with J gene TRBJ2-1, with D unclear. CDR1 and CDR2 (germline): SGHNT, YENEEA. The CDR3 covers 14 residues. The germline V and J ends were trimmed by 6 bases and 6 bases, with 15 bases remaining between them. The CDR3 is CASSKTTLSNEQFF. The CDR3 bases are TGTGCCAGCAGTAAAACTACTCTATCCAATGAGCAGTTCTTC.